This is a list of T cell receptor beta chains from one sample in a study of glioma-infiltrating T cells after dendritic cell vaccination. Here immunoSEQ multiplex PCR was the method, and the copy in TCRdb shows in-frame clones only, minus some. The table has 85,000 to 100,000 clones, roughly 85% seen once; the top ten hold 8.5%. The material was blood, obtained after dendritic cell vaccination. The receptors derive from a human donor with glioblastoma. The CDR3 runs from the conserved cysteine through the conserved F or W. A D gene is named only where the DNA matches it firmly. Size is omitted from some rows. Given values are once, few, many or a class for expanded clones.

d_gene,v_gene,j_gene,abundance,CDR3aa,CDR3nt
-,TRBV30,TRBJ1-2,-,CAWSLGTGIYGYTF,TGTGCCTGGAGCCTAGGAACAGGGATCTATGGCTACACCTTC
-,TRBV4-3,TRBJ2-2,-,CASSQAPGGNTGELFF,TGCGCCAGCAGCCAAGCCCCCGGGGGGAACACCGGGGAGCTGTTTTTT
-,TRBV5-1,TRBJ2-5,-,CASSPRGETQYF,TGCGCCAGCAGCCCACGAGGAGAGACCCAGTACTTC
-,TRBV6-6,TRBJ2-7,few,CASSGHVLLF,TGTGCCAGCAGTGGACACGTTCTCCTCTTC
-,TRBV28,TRBJ2-7,-,CASTRSGLGVRYEQYF,TGTGCCAGCACACGTAGCGGTTTGGGGGTACGCTACGAGCAGTACTTC
TRBD1,TRBV5-1,TRBJ1-2,once,CASSLRDRTNGYTF,TGCGCCAGCAGCTTGCGGGACAGGACTAATGGCTACACCTTC
-,TRBV7-8,TRBJ1-2,-,CASSLSDGKGGYTF,TGTGCCAGCAGCTTATCGGACGGGAAAGGAGGCTACACCTTC
TRBD2,TRBV9,TRBJ2-7,-,CASSVTPSGGSYEQYF,TGTGCCAGCAGCGTAACCCCTAGCGGGGGCTCCTACGAGCAGTACTTC
-,TRBV2,TRBJ2-7,-,CASSEAAGLNYEQYF,TGTGCCAGCAGTGAAGCGGCGGGATTAAACTACGAGCAGTACTTC
-,TRBV11-1,TRBJ2-5,-,CASSLDLRTGQETQYF,TGTGCCAGCAGCTTAGACCTGCGGACGGGGCAAGAGACCCAGTACTTC
TRBD1,TRBV6-6,TRBJ1-4,-,CASSTGTGAGKLFF,TGTGCCAGCAGCACGGGGACAGGGGCGGGGAAACTGTTTTTT
-,TRBV28,TRBJ1-1,-,CASSFETANNLNTEAFF,TGTGCCAGCAGTTTCGAGACAGCGAACAACTTGAACACTGAAGCTTTCTTT
-,TRBV29-1,TRBJ2-7,-,CSVETTGAGDEQYF,TGCAGCGTTGAAACAACGGGAGCTGGCGACGAGCAGTACTTC
-,TRBV6-1,TRBJ2-7,-,CASRSATAHEQYF,TGTGCCAGCAGATCAGCGACGGCTCACGAGCAGTACTTC
-,TRBV14,TRBJ1-3,few,CASSPQGGGNTIYF,TGTGCCAGCAGCCCTCAAGGAGGAGGAAACACCATATATTTT
TRBD2,TRBV25-1,TRBJ2-1,-,CASQKLAEIYNEQFF,TGTGCCAGCCAGAAACTAGCGGAGATCTACAATGAGCAGTTCTTC
TRBD1,TRBV5-1,TRBJ2-5,-,CASSLNQGVRETQYF,TGCGCCAGCAGCTTGAATCAGGGGGTGAGAGAGACCCAGTACTTC